Listed below are T cell receptor beta chains from one sample, sequenced in a study of a mutant IDH1 vaccine in newly diagnosed glioma. Some clones are missing from TCRdb's copy, which holds only in-frame ones; the method was immunoSEQ multiplex PCR. The repertoire holds roughly 60,000 clones, roughly 85% seen once, with approximately 3.8% in the top ten. For these receptors, no antigen is known. Sequencing used PBMCs, obtained from a glioma patient whose treatment included an IDH1 peptide vaccine. The origin of the receptors is a man under 40 with glioma. CDR3s include the opening cysteine and the closing phenylalanine or tryptophan. A D gene is named only where the DNA matches it firmly. A clone size is listed for some rows: how often the clone was seen (once, few, many), or a class if it is expanded.

abundance	j_gene	v_gene	d_gene	CDR3aa	CDR3nt
NA	TRBJ2-5	TRBV5-4	NA	CASSQARSVVGEETQYF	TGTGCCAGCAGCCAAGCACGGTCCGTGGTCGGGGAAGAGACCCAGTACTTC
NA	TRBJ2-3	TRBV18	TRBD2	CASSTGTSGGADTQYF	TGTGCCAGCTCAACCGGGACTAGCGGGGGGGCCGATACGCAGTATTTT
NA	TRBJ2-3	TRBV7-8	NA	CASSFGLSIRTDTQYF	TGTGCCAGCAGCTTCGGACTCTCAATTCGCACAGATACGCAGTATTTT
NA	TRBJ1-2	TRBV5-1	TRBD1	CASSWGSTGVIGYTF	TGCGCCAGCAGCTGGGGGTCAACAGGGGTCATAGGCTACACCTTC
once	TRBJ2-4	TRBV19	TRBD1	CASRDSIAKNIQYF	TGTGCCAGCCGGGACAGCATAGCCAAAAACATTCAGTACTTC
NA	TRBJ2-1	TRBV27	NA	CASSPRELYNEQFF	TGTGCCAGCAGTCCCCGCGAACTCTACAATGAGCAGTTCTTC
NA	TRBJ2-4	TRBV7-9	NA	CASSLDVASGIQYF	TGTGCCAGCAGCTTAGATGTCGCTTCGGGCATTCAGTACTTC
NA	TRBJ1-1	TRBV11-2	NA	CASSFIGNTEAFF	TGTGCCAGCAGCTTTATCGGGAACACTGAAGCTTTCTTT
NA	TRBJ2-2	TRBV11-3	TRBD2	CASSPSGTRDTGELFF	TGTGCCAGCAGCCCCAGCGGGACTAGGGACACCGGGGAGCTGTTTTTT
NA	TRBJ2-2	TRBV11-2	NA	CASSKGGSNTGELFF	TGTGCCAGCAGCAAGGGGGGATCCAACACCGGGGAGCTGTTTTTT
NA	TRBJ1-2	TRBV28	NA	CASSNYGYTF	TGTGCCAGCAGCAACTATGGCTACACCTTC
NA	TRBJ1-6	TRBV4-1	NA	CASSQGRVWDSPLHF	TGCGCCAGCAGCCAAGGAAGGGTATGGGATTCACCCCTCCACTTT
NA	TRBJ2-3	TRBV6-1	NA	CASSEGPRGTDTQYF	TGTGCCAGCAGTGAGGGACCAAGGGGCACAGATACGCAGTATTTT
NA	TRBJ1-5	TRBV7-9	NA	CASSLEGFGQPQHF	TGTGCCAGCAGCTTAGAGGGTTTCGGTCAGCCCCAGCATTTT
NA	TRBJ1-5	TRBV2	NA	CASSDLDIQGTSNQPQHF	TGTGCCAGCAGCGACCTAGACATTCAGGGGACCAGCAATCAGCCCCAGCATTTT
once	TRBJ1-4	TRBV7-6	NA	CASSFKTGKHEKLFF	TGTGCCAGCAGCTTCAAGACAGGAAAACATGAAAAACTGTTTTTT
NA	TRBJ2-1	TRBV4-1	NA	CASSQSSTGSSYNEQFF	TGCGCCAGCAGCCAATCCAGCACAGGATCCTCCTACAATGAGCAGTTCTTC
NA	TRBJ2-3	TRBV9	TRBD2	CASSSVSMGGGTDTQYF	TGTGCCAGCAGCTCAGTTTCGATGGGCGGGGGGACAGATACGCAGTATTTT
NA	TRBJ1-6	TRBV4-1	TRBD1	CASSQDHTGGYSPLHF	TGCGCCAGCAGCCAAGATCACACAGGGGGATATTCACCCCTCCACTTT
NA	TRBJ2-2	TRBV10-2	NA	CASSESIGLRELFF	TGCGCCAGCAGTGAGTCGATAGGGCTCCGGGAGCTGTTTTTT
NA	TRBJ2-5	TRBV18	NA	CASSPLLQETQYF	TGTGCCAGCTCACCACTTTTACAAGAGACCCAGTACTTC
NA	TRBJ2-5	TRBV27	NA	CASSAFGTQKRETQYF	TGTGCCAGCAGTGCCTTCGGGACGCAAAAAAGAGAGACCCAGTACTTC
few	TRBJ2-5	TRBV2	NA	CASSGERMETQYF	TGTGCCAGCAGTGGGGAGCGCATGGAGACCCAGTACTTC
NA	TRBJ2-2	TRBV6-5	NA	CASIRRYTGELFF	TGTGCCAGCATTCGCCGGTACACCGGGGAGCTGTTTTTT
NA	TRBJ1-4	TRBV18	NA	CASSPVATNEKLFF	TGTGCCAGCTCACCCGTCGCAACTAATGAAAAACTGTTTTTT
NA	TRBJ2-1	TRBV4-1	TRBD2	CASSAGGNNEQFF	TGCGCCAGCAGTGCGGGGGGGAACAATGAGCAGTTCTTC
NA	TRBJ1-6	TRBV6-6	NA	CASKENNSPLHF	TGTGCCAGCAAGGAGAATAATTCACCCCTCCACTTT
NA	TRBJ2-2	TRBV30	NA	CAWGGGNTGELFF	TGTGCCTGGGGGGGCGGGAACACCGGGGAGCTGTTTTTT
NA	TRBJ2-7	TRBV5-4	NA	CASSHGGGSYERYF	TGTGCCAGCAGCCACGGCGGGGGCTCCTACGAGCGGTACTTC
NA	TRBJ1-2	TRBV2	TRBD1	CASSQRQGDYTF	TGTGCCAGCAGCCAACGACAGGGGGACTACACCTTC
NA	TRBJ1-2	TRBV4-1	NA	CASSQDRNGLTYGYTF	TGCGCCAGCAGCCAAGATCGGAACGGTTTGACCTATGGCTACACCTTC
once	TRBJ1-4	TRBV2	NA	CASRPTENEKLFF	TGTGCCAGCAGACCCACGGAAAATGAAAAACTGTTTTTT
NA	TRBJ1-6	TRBV2	NA	CASRPIRTELNSPLHF	TGTGCCAGCAGACCCATACGGACAGAGCTTAATTCACCCCTCCACTTT
NA	TRBJ2-7	TRBV19	NA	CASSPNSYEQYF	TGTGCCAGTAGCCCCAATTCCTACGAGCAGTACTTC
NA	TRBJ2-5	TRBV5-1	NA	CASSLAKNPAEETQYF	TGCGCCAGCAGCTTGGCCAAAAATCCTGCCGAGGAGACCCAGTACTTC
NA	TRBJ1-2	TRBV4-1	NA	CASSQEPDTGDTF	TGCGCCAGCAGCCAAGAACCGGATACCGGTGACACCTTC